This passage covers 3 T cell receptor beta chains from one sample sequenced in a study of cytomegalovirus exposure and HLA in healthy donors. The study ran its PCR with 60 Vbeta and 13 Jbeta primers. Measured with immunoSEQ multiplex PCR; TCRdb has only the in-frame clones, and not every one. The data contain 200,000 to 250,000 clones, roughly 75% of them seen just once; the ten biggest clones take up roughly 2%. Sequenced material: PBMCs. These receptors were taken from a woman in her twenties or thirties in good health and CMV-seronegative.

The CDR3 DNA sequence: TGTGCCAGCTCACCACCTGGTCAGGGAAGCTCTGGGGCCAACGTCCTGACTTTC. It codes for CASSPPGQGSSGANVLTF. The chain is built from TRBV18 and TRBJ2-6, with D tentatively TRBD1 (5 bases). The CDR3 has 18 amino acids. Deletions cut 0 bases from V and 0 bases from J, with 12 bases between. Germline CDR1 KGHSH, CDR2 LQKENI.

This clone was observed a handful of times. The rearrangement links TRBV5-4 to TRBJ1-2, with 10 bases fitting TRBD1. The V gene's germline CDR1 is SGHNT and CDR2 YYREEE (reference sequence). The CDR3 runs to 15 residues. Trimming at V came to 4 bases and at J to 0 bases, leaving 3 bases not matched to a gene. Written as DNA, the CDR3 is TGTGCCAGCAGCCCTGGGACAGGGGCTAACTATGGCTACACCTTC. Translated: CASSPGTGANYGYTF.

V usage is TRBV7-8 and J usage is TRBJ2-7; TRBD2 agrees at 8 bases. With 6 bases clipped from V and 5 bases from J, the junction kept 9 bases outside the gene matches. CDR3 size: 14 residues. Germline loops: CDR1 SGHVS, CDR2 FQNEAQ. The chain's CDR3 is CASRRGGYADEQYF. DNA for the CDR3: TGTGCCAGCAGACGGGGGGGTTATGCCGACGAGCAGTACTTC. The full variable domain, completed using reference TRBV7-8 and TRBJ2-7, is GAGVSQSPRYKVAKRGQDVALRCDPISGHVSLFWYQQALGQGPEFLTYFQNEAQLDKSGLPSDRFFAERPEGSVSTLKIQRTQQEDSAVYLCASRRGGYADEQYFGPGTRLTVT.